These 25 T cell receptor beta chains originate from one sample sequenced in a study of shared clonotypes between healthy human individuals. The method was immunoSEQ multiplex PCR; TCRdb's version includes in-frame clones alone and lacks a portion of them. The repertoire has 550,000 to 800,000 clones, 90% of them found once; the top ten carry less than 40%. Sequences were obtained from memory CD8+ T cells from PBMCs. Subset defined: CD45RO+ cells pooled with CCR7-negative TemRA cells. The receptors derive from a man younger than 35 in good health. Some clones in this sample may be carry-over from other donors' samples.

V gene TRBV4-1 combines with J gene TRBJ2-5; D tentatively fits TRBD1 or TRBD2 (6 bases each). V was pared by 1 base and J by 5 bases, with 11 bases between. The CDR3 spans 14 residues. The germline CDR1 and CDR2 sequences are MGHRA and YSYEKL. The CDR3 sequence is CASSQVGGRETQYF. The CDR3 DNA follows: TGCGCCAGCAGCCAAGTTGGGGGGCGCGAGACCCAGTACTTC.

The chain combines TRBV6-1 with TRBJ2-1; D is ambiguous. The CDR3 runs 14 residues. The V end was cut by 1 base, the J end by 3 bases, with 7 bases between. Germline CDR1 and CDR2: MNHNS and SASEGT. For the CDR3, the DNA is TGTGCCAGCAGTGAAGACTTTGTCTACAATGAGCAGTTCTTC. Protein sequence: CASSEDFVYNEQFF.

V gene TRBV2 combines with J gene TRBJ2-3, with 14 bases that match TRBD2. Germline-derived CDR1 and CDR2 are SNHLY and FYNNEI. CDR3 length: 14 residues. DNA of the CDR3: TGTGCGGAGACTAGCGGGAGGGCGACAGATACGCAGTATTTT. This gives the protein CAETSGRATDTQYF. Full variable domain (remainder filled in from reference TRBV2 and TRBJ2-3): EPEVTQTPSHQVTQMGQEVILRCVPISNHLYFYWYRQILGQKVEFLVSFYNNEISEKSEIFDDQFSVERPDGSNFTLKIRSTKLEDSAMYFCAETSGRATDTQYFGPGTRLTVL.

The chain has TRBV6-5 and TRBJ2-2; 10 nucleotides line up with TRBD2. Germline V gene sequence: CDR1 MNHEY, CDR2 SVGAGI. Losses at the gene ends were 2 bases for V and 6 bases for J; bases not matched to a gene: 3. The CDR3 is 15 amino acids. The CDR3 is CASSYGLAGAGELFF. The CDR3 DNA sequence: TGTGCCAGCAGTTACGGGCTAGCGGGAGCCGGGGAGCTGTTTTTT.

V gene TRBV30 combines with J gene TRBJ2-1, with 13 bases identical to TRBD2. V lost 2 bases, J lost 0 bases, and 7 bases stayed unmatched. Germline-derived CDR1 and CDR2 are GTSNPN and SVGIG (reference sequence). The CDR3 runs 18 residues. The CDR3 region is CAWSTGTSGIRSYNEQFF. The CDR3 coding sequence is TGTGCCTGGAGTACAGGGACTAGCGGGATCCGCTCCTACAATGAGCAGTTCTTC.

This chain uses TRBV6-6 with TRBJ2-7; a weak D match, TRBD1 (6 bases). V was clipped by 4 bases and J by 2 bases, with 9 bases between them. This CDR3 region has 13 residues. Germline V gene data show CDR1 as MNHNY and CDR2 as SVGAGI (reference sequence). Here the CDR3 reads CASSFTGTYEQYF. Here the CDR3 DNA reads TGTGCCAGCAGTTTTACAGGGACCTACGAGCAGTACTTC.

The chain uses TRBV7-9 and TRBJ1-1; possible D gene TRBD1, 6 bases. Per the germline V gene, CDR1 is SEHNR and CDR2 is FQNEAQ (reference sequence). The V end lost 1 base, the J end lost 4 bases, and 13 bases lay between the germline ends. This CDR3 comprises 15 residues. For the CDR3, the DNA is TGTGCCAGCAGCTTAGGAGGGGGAGGAGGCACTGAAGCTTTCTTT. Amino acids: CASSLGGGGGTEAFF.

The sample holds one count of this clone. This chain uses TRBV13 with TRBJ2-7, with TRBD2 as a possible D gene (7 bases). Germline CDR1 is PRHDT and CDR2 is FYEKMQ (reference sequence). V lost 7 bases and J lost 4, with 20 bases in between. CDR3 length: 15 amino acids. CDR3: CASTQGRVTTYEQYF. In DNA form, the CDR3 reads TGTGCCAGCACCCAGGGGAGGGTAACAACTTACGAGCAGTACTTC.

The chain combines TRBV28 with TRBJ2-7; D is tentatively TRBD1 or TRBD2 (5 bases each). Trimming left V 5 bases short and J 3 bases short, with 14 bases between. The CDR3 contains 14 residues. CDR1 and CDR2 (germline): MDHEN, SYDVKM. The CDR3 here is CASSPRGQGYEQYF. DNA for the CDR3: TGTGCCAGCAGTCCCCGAGGGCAGGGCTACGAGCAGTACTTC. The whole variable domain, filled in from reference TRBV28 and TRBJ2-7, reads DVKVTQSSRYLVKRTGEKVFLECVQDMDHENMFWYRQDPGLGLRLIYFSYDVKMKEKGDIPEGYSVSREKKERFSLILESASTNQTSMYLCASSPRGQGYEQYFGPGTRLTVT.

This chain joins TRBV19 and TRBJ1-1; no firm D call. V gave up 2 bases and J gave up 5 bases, with 15 bases separating them. Germline assignment: CDR1 LNHDA and CDR2 SQIVND (reference sequence). This CDR3 is built from 15 residues. The CDR3 DNA reads as TGTGCCAGTAGTATAATGGCCCTCTCCGGAACTGAAGCTTTCTTT. Translated, it gives CASSIMALSGTEAFF.

The genes are TRBV6-4 and TRBJ2-7, with 10 bases matching TRBD1. Trimming at V came to 5 bases and at J to 10 bases, leaving 8 bases not matched to a gene. The CDR3 has 13 residues. Germline CDR1 MRHNA, CDR2 SNTAGT. Here the CDR3 DNA reads TGTGCCAGCAGTCCGGGACAGGGGTTTCCTCAGTACTTC. Amino acids: CASSPGQGFPQYF.

The J gene is TRBJ2-7, the V gene TRBV27, with D maybe TRBD2 (6 bases). The germline V gene encodes CDR1 MNHEY and CDR2 SMNVEV (reference sequence). This CDR3 has 13 residues. V was clipped by 2 bases and J by 4 bases, with 9 bases between them. For the CDR3, the DNA is TGTGCCAGCAGTTTAGGGGGGATTTACGAGCAGTACTTC. This sequence encodes CASSLGGIYEQYF.

The chain has TRBV5-1 and TRBJ2-1, with 10 bases matching TRBD2. The junction had 5 bases not matched to a gene; V was cut back by 0 bases and J by 8 bases. This CDR3 has 15 amino acids. The germline V gene encodes CDR1 SGHRS and CDR2 YFSETQ. CDR3 in amino acids: CASSLGSGRVDEQFF. CDR3 nucleotides: TGCGCCAGCAGCTTGGGAAGCGGGAGGGTAGATGAGCAGTTCTTC.

V usage is TRBV7-8 and J usage is TRBJ2-7; 8 nucleotides line up with TRBD1. The CDR3 length is 16 residues. Germline loops: CDR1 SGHVS, CDR2 FQNEAQ. V trimming: 4 bases; J trimming: 2 bases; junction bases outside the gene matches: 10. This CDR3 reads CASSSRERQGTYEQYF. The CDR3 DNA reads as TGTGCCAGCAGCTCCCGAGAAAGACAGGGGACCTACGAGCAGTACTTC.

The CDR3 region has the DNA TGTGCCAGCAGCTTAGCGGTGGGCTCCGAGCAGTACTTC. The encoded protein is CASSLAVGSEQYF. The rearrangement links TRBV11-3 to TRBJ2-7; unclear D gene. Germline-derived CDR1 and CDR2 are SGHNT and YENEEA. The CDR3 extends over 13 amino acids. V lost 1 base, J lost 6 bases, and 10 bases lay in between.

The chain recombines TRBV28 with TRBJ2-7; maybe TRBD2 (5 bases). V was pared by 2 bases and J by 5 bases, with 13 bases between. Germline-derived CDR1 and CDR2 are MDHEN and SYDVKM. CDR3 length: 14 amino acids. Written as DNA, the CDR3 is TGTGCCAGCAGTTTACGGGGAGCCCCCGACGAGCAGTACTTC. Amino acid sequence: CASSLRGAPDEQYF.

This chain joins TRBV6-1 and TRBJ1-2; 8 bases agree with TRBD1. The germline V gene encodes CDR1 MNHNS and CDR2 SASEGT. Germline trimming cut 1 base from V and 4 bases from J; bases unmatched to any gene: 2. The CDR3 is 14 amino acids. This chain's CDR3 is CASSEVGQGYGYTF. The CDR3 DNA follows: TGTGCCAGCAGTGAAGTAGGACAGGGCTATGGCTACACCTTC.

Written as DNA, the CDR3 is TGTGCCAGCAGTGAGGGGAACAGGGGTATCCAGTCGGCAGGGGCCAACGTCCTGACTTTC. Its protein product is CASSEGNRGIQSAGANVLTF. This sequence joins TRBV2 and TRBJ2-6, with 7 bases fitting TRBD1. Losses at the gene ends were 3 bases for V and 4 bases for J; bases not matched to a gene: 18. This CDR3 region has 20 residues. CDR1 and CDR2 (germline): SNHLY, FYNNEI.

This clone was detected only a few times. The chain has TRBV19 and TRBJ1-5, with D unclear. Germline values: CDR1 LNHDA, CDR2 SQIVND (reference sequence). V lost 1 base and J lost 15, with 10 bases in between. The CDR3 loop spans 11 amino acids. CDR3 sequence: CASSIAGGWHF. The CDR3 DNA sequence: TGTGCCAGTAGTATAGCAGGAGGATGGCATTTT.

The chain links TRBV7-9 to TRBJ1-1; D is unclear. Trimming removed 1 base from V and 8 bases from J, with 14 bases in between. Germline CDR1 is SEHNR and CDR2 is FQNEAQ (reference sequence). CDR3 length: 14 amino acids. The CDR3 spells CASSLVPDWPEAFF. The CDR3 coding sequence is TGTGCCAGCAGCTTAGTTCCAGATTGGCCCGAAGCTTTCTTT.

The rearrangement links TRBV7-9 to TRBJ2-7; the match to TRBD1 covers 8 bases. V gave up 4 bases and J gave up 3 bases; unmatched junction bases: 11. Germline V gene sequence: CDR1 SEHNR, CDR2 FQNEAQ (reference sequence). The CDR3 runs to 16 residues. This CDR3 is CASSSYPGGSHYEQYF. The CDR3 nucleotides read TGTGCCAGCAGCTCCTACCCAGGGGGCTCTCACTACGAGCAGTACTTC.

The chain employs TRBV27 and TRBJ1-5, with 8 bases that match TRBD1. Per germline, CDR1 MNHEY and CDR2 SMNVEV (reference sequence). The CDR3 length is 16 residues. V lost 5 bases and J lost 5; bases outside the gene matches: 11. The CDR3 DNA sequence: TGTGCCAGCAGTCTAATCGGACAGGGAGGGGATCAGCCCCAGCATTTT. This translates into CASSLIGQGGDQPQHF.

The CDR3 region is CASSFNRASTDTQYF. Here the CDR3 DNA reads TGTGCCAGCAGCTTCAACAGGGCCAGCACAGATACGCAGTATTTT. The chain combines TRBV7-9 with TRBJ2-3, with D perhaps matching TRBD1 (6 bases). The CDR3 covers 15 residues. V lost 3 bases to trimming and J lost 0 bases, with 10 bases between them. Per germline, CDR1 SEHNR and CDR2 FQNEAQ (reference sequence).

This clone occurred once. The chain couples TRBV7-8 to TRBJ2-5; possible D gene TRBD1, 5 bases. The CDR3 runs 18 residues. CDR1 is SGHVS, CDR2 FQNEAQ, per germline. Trimming cost V 0 bases and J 0 bases, with 17 bases left between them. Here the CDR3 reads CASSLALLGARYQETQYF. CDR3 DNA sequence: TGTGCCAGCAGCTTAGCCCTCCTTGGGGCTCGGTACCAAGAGACCCAGTACTTC.

CDR3 in DNA: TGTGCCAGCAGCCATCCCCTCGGACGCGACAATGAGCAGTTCTTC. Translating gives CASSHPLGRDNEQFF. The chain uses TRBV7-9 and TRBJ2-1; D is uncertain. V lost 5 bases and J lost 5, with 16 bases in between. This CDR3 region has 15 residues. The V gene's germline CDR1 is SEHNR and CDR2 FQNEAQ (reference sequence).